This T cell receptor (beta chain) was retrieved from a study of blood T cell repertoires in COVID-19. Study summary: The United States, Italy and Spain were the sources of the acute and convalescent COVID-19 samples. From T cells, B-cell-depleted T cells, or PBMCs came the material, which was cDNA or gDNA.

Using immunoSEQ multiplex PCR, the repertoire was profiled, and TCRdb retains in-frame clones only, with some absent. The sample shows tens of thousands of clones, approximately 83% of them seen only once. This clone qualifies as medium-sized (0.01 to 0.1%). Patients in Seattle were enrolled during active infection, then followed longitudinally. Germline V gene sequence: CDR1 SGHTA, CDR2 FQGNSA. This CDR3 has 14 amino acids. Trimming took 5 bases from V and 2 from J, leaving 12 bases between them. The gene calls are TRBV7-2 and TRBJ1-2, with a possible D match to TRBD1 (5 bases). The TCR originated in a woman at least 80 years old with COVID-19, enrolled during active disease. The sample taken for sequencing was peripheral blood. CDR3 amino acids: CASSPGRTNYGYTF. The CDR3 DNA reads TGTGCCAGCAGCCCCGGACGGACAAACTATGGCTACACCTTC.